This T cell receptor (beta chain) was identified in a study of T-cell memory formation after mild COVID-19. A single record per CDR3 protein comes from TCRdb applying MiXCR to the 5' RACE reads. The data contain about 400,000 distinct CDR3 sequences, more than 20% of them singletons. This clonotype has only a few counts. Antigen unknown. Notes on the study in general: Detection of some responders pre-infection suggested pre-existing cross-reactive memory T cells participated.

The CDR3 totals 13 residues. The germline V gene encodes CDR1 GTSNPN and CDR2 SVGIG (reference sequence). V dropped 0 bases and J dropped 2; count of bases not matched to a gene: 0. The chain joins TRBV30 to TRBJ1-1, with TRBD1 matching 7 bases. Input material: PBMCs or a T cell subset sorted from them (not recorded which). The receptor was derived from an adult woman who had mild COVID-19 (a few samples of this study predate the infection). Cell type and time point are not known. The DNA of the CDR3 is TGTGCCTGGAGTGTAGGGGGCAACACTGAAGCTTTCTTT. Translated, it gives CAWSVGGNTEAFF.